Reported below is one T cell receptor beta chain. Its antigen is unknown. TCR beta CDR3 region amplification was performed from RNA transcripts. First-round RT-PCR targeting the TCR CDR3 was performed with the HTBI primer set. MiXCR, run by TCRdb on the multiplex PCR reads, gives a single entry per CDR3 protein. The repertoire includes approximately 610,000 distinct CDR3 sequences, about 15% of them detected once, and about 4% sits in the top ten. This record belongs to a study of T cells in Graves' hyperthyroidism and ophthalmopathy. Germline CDR1 reads SGHVS; CDR2 reads FQNEAQ. V was pared by 7 bases and J by 4 bases, with 25 bases between. CDR3 length: 17 amino acids. Diagnoses used clinical symptoms, serum thyroxine and TRAb, thyroid ultrasound and orbital computed tomography. Study-wide findings and caveats: Blood samples included most of the expanded thyroid clonotypes exceeding 0.001. The model's output predicted ophthalmopathy at a median of 6.5 months prior to onset. From stable hyperthyroidism, ophthalmopathy was separated by a 13 V-J model.

The chain employs TRBV7-8 and TRBJ2-5; TRBD1 might be the D (8 bases). This clonotype was sampled from a woman in her thirties or forties with Graves' ophthalmopathy. Sequenced material: blood. Here the CDR3 DNA reads TGTGCCAGCACCCCCCGAGCAACAGGGGGGGTCGGAGAGACCCAGTACTTC. Translating it yields CASTPRATGGVGETQYF.